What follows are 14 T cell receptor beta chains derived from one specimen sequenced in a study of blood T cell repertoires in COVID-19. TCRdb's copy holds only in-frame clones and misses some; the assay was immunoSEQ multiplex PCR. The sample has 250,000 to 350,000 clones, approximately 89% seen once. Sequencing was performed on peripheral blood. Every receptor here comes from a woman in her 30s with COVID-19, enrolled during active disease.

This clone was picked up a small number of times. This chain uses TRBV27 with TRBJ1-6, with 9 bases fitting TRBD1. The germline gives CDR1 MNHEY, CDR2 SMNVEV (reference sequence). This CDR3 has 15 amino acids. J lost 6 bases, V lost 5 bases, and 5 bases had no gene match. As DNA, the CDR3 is TGTGCCAGCAGTCCTACGGACAGGGGTAATTCACCCCTCCACTTT. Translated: CASSPTDRGNSPLHF.

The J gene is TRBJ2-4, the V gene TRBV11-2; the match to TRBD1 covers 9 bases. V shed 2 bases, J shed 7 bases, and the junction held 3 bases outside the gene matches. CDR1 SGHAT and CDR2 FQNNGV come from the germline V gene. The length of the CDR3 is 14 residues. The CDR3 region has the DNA TGTGCCAGCAGCTTAACACAGGGGGCTAACATTCAGTACTTC. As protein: CASSLTQGANIQYF.

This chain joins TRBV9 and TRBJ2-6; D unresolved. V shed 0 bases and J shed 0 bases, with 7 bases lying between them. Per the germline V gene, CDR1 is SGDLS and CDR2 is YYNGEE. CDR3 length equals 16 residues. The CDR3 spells CASSVGYSSGANVLTF. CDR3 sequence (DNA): TGTGCCAGCAGCGTAGGATACAGCTCTGGGGCCAACGTCCTGACTTTC.

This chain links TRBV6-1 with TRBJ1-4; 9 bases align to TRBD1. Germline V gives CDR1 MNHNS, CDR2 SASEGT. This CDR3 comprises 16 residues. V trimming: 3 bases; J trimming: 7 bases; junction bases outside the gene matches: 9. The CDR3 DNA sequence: TGTGCCAGCAGTGACAAACAGGGGGCCGGGAGTGAAAAACTGTTTTTT. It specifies CASSDKQGAGSEKLFF.

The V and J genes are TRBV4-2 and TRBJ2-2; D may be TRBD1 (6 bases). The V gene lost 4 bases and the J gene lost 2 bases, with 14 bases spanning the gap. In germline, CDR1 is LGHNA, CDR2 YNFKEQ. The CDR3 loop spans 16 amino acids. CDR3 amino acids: CASSPQTGTNTGELFF. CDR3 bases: TGTGCCAGCAGCCCACAGACCGGGACAAACACCGGGGAGCTGTTTTTT.

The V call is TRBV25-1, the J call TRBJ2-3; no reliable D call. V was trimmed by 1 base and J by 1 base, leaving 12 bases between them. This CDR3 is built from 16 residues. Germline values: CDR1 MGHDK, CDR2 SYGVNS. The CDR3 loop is CASSEFGRDRTDTQYF. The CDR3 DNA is TGTGCCAGCAGTGAATTTGGGCGAGACCGCACAGATACGCAGTATTTT.

The CDR3 loop reads CASSRQKSSYEQYF. For the CDR3, the DNA is TGTGCCAGCAGTCGACAGAAAAGCTCCTACGAGCAGTACTTC. This chain connects TRBV27 to TRBJ2-7; the D gene is possibly TRBD1 (5 bases). Trimming pared 5 bases from V and 0 bases from J, leaving 11 bases between. CDR3 size: 14 residues. The V gene's germline CDR1 is MNHEY and CDR2 SMNVEV (reference sequence).

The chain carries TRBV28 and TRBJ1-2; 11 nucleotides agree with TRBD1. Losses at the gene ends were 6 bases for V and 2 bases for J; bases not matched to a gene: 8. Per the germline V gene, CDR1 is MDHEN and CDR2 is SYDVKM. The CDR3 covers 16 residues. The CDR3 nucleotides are TGTGCCAGCAGAGCCGGGGACAGGGGGTCCAACTATGGCTACACCTTC. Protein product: CASRAGDRGSNYGYTF.

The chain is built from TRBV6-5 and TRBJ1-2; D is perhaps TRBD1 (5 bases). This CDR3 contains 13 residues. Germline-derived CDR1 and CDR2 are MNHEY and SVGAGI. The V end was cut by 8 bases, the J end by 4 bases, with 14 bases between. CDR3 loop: CASHAGSGYGYTF. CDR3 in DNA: TGTGCCAGCCACGCAGGGTCGGGCTATGGCTACACCTTC.

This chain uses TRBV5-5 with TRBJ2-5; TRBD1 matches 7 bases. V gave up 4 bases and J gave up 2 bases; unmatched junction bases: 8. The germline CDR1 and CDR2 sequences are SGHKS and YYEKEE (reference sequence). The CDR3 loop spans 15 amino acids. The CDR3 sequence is CASSPLGRGQETQYF. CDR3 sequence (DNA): TGTGCCAGCAGCCCCCTGGGCAGGGGGCAAGAGACCCAGTACTTC.

CDR3 loop: CASSLDSASNTGELFF. CDR3 coding DNA: TGTGCCAGCAGTCTCGACAGTGCTTCGAACACCGGGGAGCTGTTTTTT. The chain is built from TRBV6-6 and TRBJ2-2, with D possibly TRBD1 on 5 matching bases. Between the trimmed V and J ends, which lost 5 bases and 0 bases, there was a span of 13 bases. The germline gives CDR1 MNHNY, CDR2 SVGAGI (reference sequence). The CDR3 runs to 16 residues.

CDR3 nucleotides: TGTGCCATCAGTGCTTACCAGGGGGGCTACGAGCAGTACTTC. This encodes CAISAYQGGYEQYF. The chain recombines TRBV10-3 with TRBJ2-7, with D maybe TRBD1 (7 bases). V was clipped by 4 bases and J by 3 bases, with 13 bases between them. This CDR3 comprises 14 residues. Germline values: CDR1 ENHRY, CDR2 SYGVKD.

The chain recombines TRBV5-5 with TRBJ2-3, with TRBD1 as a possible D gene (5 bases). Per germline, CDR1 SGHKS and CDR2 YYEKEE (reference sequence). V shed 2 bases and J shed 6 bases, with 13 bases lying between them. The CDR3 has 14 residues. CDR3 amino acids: CASSFYGAGDTQYF. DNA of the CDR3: TGTGCCAGCAGCTTTTATGGGGCTGGGGATACGCAGTATTTT. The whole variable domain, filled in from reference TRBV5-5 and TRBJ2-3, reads DAGVTQSPTHLIKTRGQQVTLRCSPISGHKSVSWYQQVLGQGPQFIFQYYEKEERGRGNFPDRFSARQFPNYSSELNVNALLLGDSALYLCASSFYGAGDTQYFGPGTRLTVL.

In DNA form, the CDR3 reads TGCAGCGCCAGAACAGGGGTCGGCTATGGCTACACCTTC. Translation gives CSARTGVGYGYTF. V and J are TRBV29-1 and TRBJ1-2; 7 bases agree with TRBD1. There are 13 residues in the CDR3. Per germline, CDR1 SQVTM and CDR2 ANQGSEA. Germline trimming cut 7 bases from V and 4 bases from J; bases unmatched to any gene: 9.